This T cell receptor beta chain comes out of a study of blood T cell repertoires in COVID-19. As for the study in general: Specimens from acute and convalescent COVID-19 originated in the United States, Italy and Spain. The analysed material was cDNA or gDNA that came from T cells, B-cell-depleted T cells, or PBMCs.

In the source study's methods: Counts of nucleated cells, estimated from reference gene primer amplification, were obtained. Profiling relied on immunoSEQ multiplex PCR, and the TCRdb table lists in-frame clones only, not all of them. The V and J calls and the clone size are those of that table, but D and trimming were determined from the DNA. There are 80,000 to 95,000 clones in the sample; 88% occur only once, and roughly 6.6% lies in the top ten. Germline loops: CDR1 LNHDA, CDR2 SQIVND (reference sequence). V gave up 2 bases and J gave up 5 bases, with 9 bases separating them. There are 13 residues in the CDR3.

The rearrangement links TRBV19 to TRBJ2-5; weak D call: TRBD2 (6 bases). The sequencing input was peripheral blood. The receptor was isolated from a man between 65 and 79 years old with acute or convalescent COVID-19. CDR3 DNA sequence: TGTGCCAGTAGTATACGGGGGTGGGAGACCCAGTACTTC. Its protein is CASSIRGWETQYF.